Below are 21 T cell receptor beta chains sequenced from a single sample in a study of T cells in Graves' hyperthyroidism and ophthalmopathy. RNA transcripts yielded amplified TCR beta CDR3 regions. During a first-round RT-PCR of the TCR CDR3, the HTBI primer set was used. A single record per CDR3 protein comes from TCRdb applying MiXCR to the multiplex PCR reads. This sample yields 610,000 or so distinct CDR3 sequences, of which 46% are seen a single time; about 8.3% belongs to the top ten. The sample consisted of peripheral blood or thyroid tissue (not recorded which). These receptors all come from a woman aged 18-35 years with Graves' hyperthyroidism.

This clonotype came up many times. This chain links TRBV6-5 with TRBJ2-7, with D uncertain. CDR1 and CDR2 from the germline V gene are MNHEY and SVGAGI. Trimming took 6 bases from V and 6 from J, leaving 15 bases between them. This CDR3 region has 13 residues. CDR3 loop: CASRAQAFSEQYF. The CDR3 nucleotides are TGTGCCAGCAGAGCTCAGGCCTTCAGCGAGCAGTACTTC.

This clonotype came up many times. This chain connects TRBV12-3 or TRBV12-4 to TRBJ2-5, with TRBD2 identical over 9 bases. The CDR3 runs 16 residues. With 3 bases clipped from V and 4 bases from J, the junction kept 9 bases outside the gene matches. CDR3 nucleotides: TGTGCCAGCAGTTTTAATCTGGGCGGGAGGGGAGAGACCCAGTACTTC. Its translation: CASSFNLGGRGETQYF.

The V and J genes are TRBV15 and TRBJ2-1; 11 nucleotides match TRBD2. Germline lookup yields CDR1 LNHNV and CDR2 YYDKDF (reference sequence). The CDR3 has 17 residues. The V gene end was trimmed by 1 base and the J gene end by 6 bases; junction bases not matched to a gene: 8. CDR3 amino acids: CATSRVRWLAGGNEQFF. The CDR3 nucleotides read TGTGCCACCAGCAGAGTTCGGTGGCTAGCGGGAGGCAATGAGCAGTTCTTC.

The rearrangement uses TRBV24-1 and TRBJ2-7; 9 bases line up with TRBD1. The CDR3 totals 16 residues. Germline assignment: CDR1 KGHDR and CDR2 SFDVKD. The junction had 8 bases not matched to a gene; V was cut back by 1 base and J by 5 bases. The CDR3 spells CATSDFSTGGRNEQYF. CDR3 coding DNA: TGTGCCACCAGTGATTTCTCGACAGGGGGTAGGAACGAGCAGTACTTC.

The genes are TRBV7-2 and TRBJ2-1; tentatively, D is TRBD2 (5 bases). The CDR3 has 13 residues. The germline V gene encodes CDR1 SGHTA and CDR2 FQGNSA. Trimming removed 10 bases at V and 9 bases at J, with 19 bases between. The DNA for the CDR3 is TGTGCCAACGCCGGGAACAAGGTCTCTGAGCAGTTCTTC. It yields the protein CANAGNKVSEQFF. Filled out from reference TRBV7-2 and TRBJ2-1, the complete variable domain reads GAGVSQSPSNKVTEKGKDVELRCDPISGHTALYWYRQSLGQGLEFLIYFQGNSAPDKSGLPSDRFSAERTGGSVSTLTIQRTQQEDSAVYLCANAGNKVSEQFFGPGTRLTVL.

Worth noting for this clonotype: It may be a read error: a sequence one base away is much more abundant. The chain carries TRBV19 and TRBJ2-1, with D perhaps TRBD1 (7 bases). V lost 5 bases and J 8 bases, leaving 16 bases between the germline ends. The CDR3 covers 14 residues. Germline V gene data show CDR1 as LNHDA and CDR2 as SQIVND (reference sequence). CDR3 amino acids: CASSGSLRGDEQFF. In DNA form, the CDR3 reads TGTGCCAGTAGTGGGAGCCTCAGGGGGGATGAGCAGTTCTTC.

This clonotype came up many times. The genes are TRBV6-5 and TRBJ2-7; TRBD1 matches at 7 bases. CDR1 is MNHEY and CDR2 is SVGAGI in the germline V gene. V was pared by 7 bases and J by 7 bases, with 16 bases of the junction left unmatched. The CDR3 spans 15 residues. CDR3 sequence reads: CASTISGTAIEEQYF. Written as DNA, the CDR3 is TGTGCCAGCACCATCTCCGGGACAGCCATTGAAGAGCAGTACTTC.

This clonotype was picked up a small number of times. V gene TRBV12-5 combines with J gene TRBJ2-6; no firm D call. Germline V gene lookup returns CDR1 LGHNT and CDR2 FRNRAP. Deletions cut 1 base from V and 3 bases from J, with 13 bases between. This CDR3 comprises 17 residues. In DNA, the CDR3 is TGTGCTAGTGGTTTGGACCCCCGAGCAGGTGGGGCCAACGTCCTGACTTTC. Its translation: CASGLDPRAGGANVLTF.

The gene calls are TRBV5-4 and TRBJ2-5, with D perhaps TRBD1 or TRBD2 (5 bases each). Germline-derived CDR1 and CDR2 are SGHNT and YYREEE (reference sequence). V lost 0 bases, J lost 4 bases, and 10 bases lay in between. This CDR3 is 14 amino acids long. CDR3 sequence reads: CASSLGDGPETQYF. The DNA for the CDR3 is TGTGCCAGCAGCTTGGGGGACGGGCCAGAGACCCAGTACTTC. Together with reference TRBV5-4 and TRBJ2-5, the CDR3 gives the full variable domain: ETGVTQSPTHLIKTRGQQVTLRCSSQSGHNTVSWYQQALGQGPQFIFQYYREEENGRGNFPPRFSGLQFPNYSSELNVNALELDDSALYLCASSLGDGPETQYFGPGTRLLVL.

The V and J genes are TRBV20-1 and TRBJ2-7, with D perhaps matching TRBD2 (5 bases). V lost 0 bases, J lost 9 bases, and 18 bases lay in between. In germline, CDR1 is DFQATT, CDR2 SNEGSKA (reference sequence). This CDR3 region has 14 residues. CDR3 amino acids: CSARDPGISIGQYF. Written as DNA, the CDR3 is TGCAGTGCTAGAGATCCCGGGATTAGCATCGGGCAGTACTTC.

Note on this clonotype: A single base separates this from a much larger clone, so it may be a read error. This rearrangement joins TRBV20-1 to TRBJ1-6; maybe TRBD1 (5 bases). CDR1 and CDR2 from the germline V gene are DFQATT and SNEGSKA (reference sequence). This CDR3 spans 13 amino acids. CDR3 sequence: CSVRGRYSSPLHF. Written as DNA, the CDR3 is TGCAGTGTTAGGGGTCGGTATAGTTCACCCCTCCACTTT.

The J gene is TRBJ2-7, the V gene TRBV7-2; no clear D gene. CDR1 and CDR2 from the germline V gene are SGHTA and FQGNSA. This CDR3 contains 15 residues. Trimming took 2 bases from V and 0 from J, leaving 11 bases between them. In DNA, the CDR3 is TGTGCCAGCAGCTTATCCACGGTGATCTCCTACGAGCAGTACTTC. Amino acids: CASSLSTVISYEQYF.

The rearrangement links TRBV29-1 to TRBJ1-5; the match to TRBD1 covers 8 bases. With V trimmed by 8 bases and J by 9 bases, 6 bases remained unmatched. This CDR3 has 11 residues. Germline CDR1 reads SQVTM; CDR2 reads ANQGSEA. CDR3 sequence reads: CSQGQGRPQHF. Here the CDR3 DNA reads TGCAGCCAAGGACAGGGTCGGCCCCAGCATTTT. Filled out from reference TRBV29-1 and TRBJ1-5, the complete variable domain reads SAVISQKPSRDICQRGTSLTIQCQVDSQVTMMFWYRQQPGQSLTLIATANQGSEATYESGFVIDKFPISRPNLTFSTLTVSNMSPEDSSIYLCSQGQGRPQHFGDGTRLSIL.

The chain combines TRBV9 with TRBJ1-1; D is unresolved. Germline CDR1 SGDLS, CDR2 YYNGEE. CDR3 size: 14 residues. V was trimmed by 2 bases and J by 1 base, leaving 9 bases between them. CDR3: CASSVVDGNTEAFF. CDR3 sequence (DNA): TGTGCCAGCAGCGTTGTGGACGGGAACACTGAAGCTTTCTTT.

This clonotype was recorded at least ten times. The chain carries TRBV4-1 and TRBJ1-5; D gene ambiguous. V shed 4 bases and J shed 1 base, with 8 bases lying between them. The germline gives CDR1 MGHRA, CDR2 YSYEKL. The CDR3 has 14 residues. CDR3 nucleotides: TGCGCCAGCAGCCGCGACTTGAGCAATCAGCCCCAGCATTTT. It yields the protein CASSRDLSNQPQHF.

This clonotype was found many times. The chain joins TRBV7-9 to TRBJ2-7, with D uncertain. Germline CDR1 SEHNR, CDR2 FQNEAQ (reference sequence). Trimming removed 3 bases from V and 6 bases from J, with 6 bases in between. This CDR3 has 11 amino acids. The CDR3 loop is CASSFVAEQYF. The CDR3 DNA reads TGTGCCAGCAGCTTTGTCGCCGAGCAGTACTTC.

The chain employs TRBV27 and TRBJ1-6; 9 bases match TRBD1. Germline V gene sequence: CDR1 MNHEY, CDR2 SMNVEV (reference sequence). The ends lost 4 bases at V and 9 bases at J; junction bases unmatched: 10. This CDR3 region has 16 residues. CDR3 loop: CASSSGTGMKGSPLHF. DNA of the CDR3: TGTGCCAGCAGTTCCGGGACAGGGATGAAAGGTTCACCCCTCCACTTT.

This clonotype was observed at least ten times. The DNA for the CDR3 is TGTGCCAGCAGCTGGACAGGGGACGAAGAAAAACTGTTTTTT. This translates into CASSWTGDEEKLFF. This chain connects TRBV12-3 or TRBV12-4 to TRBJ1-4; 9 bases line up with TRBD1. The CDR3 is 14 amino acids. J gave up 8 bases and V 6 bases, and 7 bases lay outside the gene matches.

This clonotype has a count of ten or more. The chain is built from TRBV12-3 or TRBV12-4 and TRBJ1-1, with D unclear. This CDR3 spans 13 amino acids. The V and J ends lost 4 bases and 0 bases respectively, with 6 bases between them. CDR3 loop: CASSSRLNTEAFF. CDR3 DNA: TGTGCCAGCAGTTCAAGACTGAACACTGAAGCTTTCTTT.

This clonotype was observed at least ten times. The gene calls are TRBV11-3 and TRBJ2-7; 8 bases map to TRBD2. CDR3 size: 15 residues. V shed 6 bases, J shed 0 bases, and the junction held 7 bases outside the gene matches. Germline CDR1 reads SGHNT; CDR2 reads YENEEA. CDR3 DNA: TGTGCCAGCAGGCGAACTAGCGGAGTCTCCTACGAGCAGTACTTC. Translating gives CASRRTSGVSYEQYF. Full variable domain (remainder filled in from reference TRBV11-3 and TRBJ2-7): EAGVVQSPRYKIIEKKQPVAFWCNPISGHNTLYWYLQNLGQGPELLIRYENEEAVDDSQLPKDRFSAERLKGVDSTLKIQPAELGDSAVYLCASRRTSGVSYEQYFGPGTRLTVT.

This clonotype came up once. V is TRBV6-1 and J is TRBJ1-5; 9 nucleotides agree with TRBD1. Unmatched junction bases numbered 2, after V lost 5 bases and J lost 12 bases. This CDR3 contains 11 residues. Germline V gene sequence: CDR1 MNHNS, CDR2 SASEGT. CDR3 amino acids: CASSNRGLQHF. The CDR3 nucleotides read TGTGCCAGCAGTAACAGGGGGCTCCAGCATTTT.